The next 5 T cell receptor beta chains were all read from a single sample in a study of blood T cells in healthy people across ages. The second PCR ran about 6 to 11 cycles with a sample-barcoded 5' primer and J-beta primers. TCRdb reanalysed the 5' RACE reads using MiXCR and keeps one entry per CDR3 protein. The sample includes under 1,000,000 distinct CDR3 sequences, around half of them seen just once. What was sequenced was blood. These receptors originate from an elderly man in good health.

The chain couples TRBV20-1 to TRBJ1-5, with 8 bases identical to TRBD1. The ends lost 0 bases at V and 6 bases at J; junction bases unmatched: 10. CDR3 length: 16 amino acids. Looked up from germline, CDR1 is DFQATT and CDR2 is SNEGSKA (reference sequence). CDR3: CSARDPDRVTGQPQHF. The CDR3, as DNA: TGCAGTGCTAGAGACCCGGACAGGGTAACGGGTCAGCCCCAGCATTTT.

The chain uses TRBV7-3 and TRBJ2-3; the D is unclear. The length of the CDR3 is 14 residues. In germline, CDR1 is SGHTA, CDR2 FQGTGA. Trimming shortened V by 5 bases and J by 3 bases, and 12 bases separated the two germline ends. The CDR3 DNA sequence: TGTGCCAGCAGCCCACCCCTAGGGACAGATACGCAGTATTTT. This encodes CASSPPLGTDTQYF.

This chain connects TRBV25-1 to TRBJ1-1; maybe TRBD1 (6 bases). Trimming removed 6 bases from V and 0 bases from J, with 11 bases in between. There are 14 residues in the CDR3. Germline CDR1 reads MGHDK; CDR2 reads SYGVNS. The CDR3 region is CASSSGQLNTEAFF. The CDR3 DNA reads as TGTGCCAGCAGCAGCGGACAGCTGAACACTGAAGCTTTCTTT.

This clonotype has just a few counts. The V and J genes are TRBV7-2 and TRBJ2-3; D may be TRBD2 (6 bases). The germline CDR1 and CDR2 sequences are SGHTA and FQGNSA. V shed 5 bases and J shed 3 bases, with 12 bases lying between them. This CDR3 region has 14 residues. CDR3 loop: CASSPPTRTDTQYF. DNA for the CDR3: TGTGCCAGCAGCCCTCCGACTAGAACAGATACGCAGTATTTT.

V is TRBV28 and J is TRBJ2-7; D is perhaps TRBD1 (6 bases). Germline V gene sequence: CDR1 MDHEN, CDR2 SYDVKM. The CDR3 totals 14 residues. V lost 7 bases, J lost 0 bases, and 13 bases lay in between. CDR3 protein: CASTSGTHSYEQYF. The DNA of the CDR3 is TGTGCCAGCACCTCCGGGACACACTCCTACGAGCAGTACTTC.